The 3 T cell receptor beta chains below come from one sample, sequenced in a study of shared clonotypes between healthy human individuals. TCRdb keeps only in-frame clones here, not all; method: immunoSEQ multiplex PCR. The data contain about 1 million clones, around 75% of them seen just once; the ten biggest clones take up 1.5%. The sequenced sample consisted of memory CD4+ T cells sorted from blood. Noted subset: CD45RA-negative fraction. Receptors originate from a man aged 18 to 30 in good health.

This clone occurred a few times. The sample carries other DNA sequences with the same CDR3. The chain has TRBV6-1 and TRBJ1-1; no clear D. CDR1 is MNHNS and CDR2 is SASEGT in the germline V gene. The CDR3 has 13 residues. The germline V and J ends were trimmed by 1 base and 1 base, with 4 bases remaining between them. The CDR3, as DNA: TGTGCCAGCAGTGAAGTAGGGAACACTGAAGCTTTCTTT. This translates into CASSEVGNTEAFF.

The chain couples TRBV5-1 to TRBJ1-5; D gene unclear. CDR1 and CDR2 from the germline V gene are SGHRS and YFSETQ. There are 15 residues in the CDR3. V lost 5 bases, J lost 6 bases, and 18 bases lay in between. In DNA form, the CDR3 reads TGCGCCAGCAGTAAGGCGGGAGAACGGAGTCAGCCCCAGCATTTT. This codes for CASSKAGERSQPQHF.

The genes are TRBV28 and TRBJ2-3, with TRBD2 identical over 9 bases. J gave up 5 bases and V 3 bases, and 6 bases lay outside the gene matches. Germline CDR1 is MDHEN and CDR2 is SYDVKM. The CDR3 runs to 15 residues. The DNA for the CDR3 is TGTGCCAGCAGTTTTCTGCGGGGGGGGGTAGATACGCAGTATTTT. Translating it yields CASSFLRGGVDTQYF.